These 3 T cell receptor beta chains came from one sample sequenced in a study of OX40 agonist ivuxolimab in advanced cancers. The method was immunoSEQ multiplex PCR; TCRdb's version includes in-frame clones alone and lacks a portion of them. The repertoire holds tens of thousands of clones, with around 87% as singletons. The sample was CD4+ or CD8+ T cells sorted from blood, taken in a trial of the OX40 agonist ivuxolimab. These receptors all stem from an adult with an advanced solid tumor such as melanoma, head and neck, liver or kidney cancer.

The CDR3 DNA sequence: TGTGCCAGCAGTTCCGGACTAACTTTCTACGAGCAGTACTTC. This translates into CASSSGLTFYEQYF. This chain joins TRBV27 and TRBJ2-7, with D maybe TRBD2 (6 bases). In germline, CDR1 is MNHEY, CDR2 SMNVEV (reference sequence). The CDR3 sequence is 14 residues long. Trimming stripped 4 bases from V and 3 bases from J, with 13 bases between.

V usage is TRBV6-5 and J usage is TRBJ1-5; D is possibly TRBD1 (5 bases). Trimming took off 0 bases at V and 7 bases at J, with 10 bases between the two ends. Germline CDR1 reads MNHEY; CDR2 reads SVGAGI. The CDR3 sequence is 14 residues long. For the CDR3, the DNA is TGTGCCAGCAGTTACTCGCCGCAGGGCCAGCCCCAGCATTTT. The encoded protein is CASSYSPQGQPQHF.

The chain is built from TRBV28 and TRBJ2-1; 9 bases fit TRBD2. The germline gives CDR1 MDHEN, CDR2 SYDVKM. This CDR3 has 17 residues. The V and J ends lost 2 bases and 6 bases, in that order; junction bases with no gene match: 11. DNA of the CDR3: TGTGCCAGCAGTTTACCCCGGCGGGAGGGCCCGTTCAATGAGCAGTTCTTC. Translation gives CASSLPRREGPFNEQFF.